The clone carrying this TCR beta chain was picked up a small number of times. Its antigen remains unknown. Losses at the gene ends were 5 bases for V and 8 bases for J; bases not matched to a gene: 2. The CDR3 length is 13 residues. Per the germline V gene, CDR1 is MNHEY and CDR2 is SVGAGI. The PCR was carried out with 60 Vbeta primers and 13 Jbeta primers. Produced via immunoSEQ multiplex PCR; TCRdb's table is partial and in-frame only. The data hold 150,000 to 200,000 clones, with 85% observed a single time. The data belong to a study of cytomegalovirus exposure and HLA in healthy donors. The study, taken as a whole, reports: In a later analysis, DRB1 alleles had the most associated TCRs; HLA-C alleles the fewest.

The receptor's source is a man aged 18 to 29 in good health and CMV-seropositive. The chain carries TRBV6-5 and TRBJ2-4, with 11 bases aligning to TRBD2. The sample taken for sequencing was PBMCs. In DNA, the CDR3 is TGTGCCAGCAGTCCGACTAGCGGGGACATTCAGTACTTC. Translation gives CASSPTSGDIQYF.